This TCR delta chain was captured in a study of gamma-delta T cells after stem cell transplantation. Germline loops: CDR1 TSWWSYY, CDR2 QGS. The CDR3 consists of 23 residues. J gave up 3 bases and V 5 bases, and 28 bases lay outside the gene matches. A word on this clone: This likely reflects a read error, since a far larger clone is one base away. This sample also contains other DNA sequences that code for the same CDR3.

TCRdb processed the RT-PCR reads again with the CATT caller. The sample has more than 15,000 delta-chain clones; 9.4% are singletons. The chain carries TRDV1 and TRDJ2, with 9 nucleotides matching TRDD3. The TCR was taken from a human donor. It is not recorded whose cells these are; they may come from a transplant donor. Input material: gamma-delta T cells. The CDR3 DNA is TGTGCTCTTGGGAAGGGGATCCTACTGAAATACGGGGGGATACTGGACCTGACAGCACAACTCTTCTTT. This sequence encodes CALGKGILLKYGGILDLTAQLFF.